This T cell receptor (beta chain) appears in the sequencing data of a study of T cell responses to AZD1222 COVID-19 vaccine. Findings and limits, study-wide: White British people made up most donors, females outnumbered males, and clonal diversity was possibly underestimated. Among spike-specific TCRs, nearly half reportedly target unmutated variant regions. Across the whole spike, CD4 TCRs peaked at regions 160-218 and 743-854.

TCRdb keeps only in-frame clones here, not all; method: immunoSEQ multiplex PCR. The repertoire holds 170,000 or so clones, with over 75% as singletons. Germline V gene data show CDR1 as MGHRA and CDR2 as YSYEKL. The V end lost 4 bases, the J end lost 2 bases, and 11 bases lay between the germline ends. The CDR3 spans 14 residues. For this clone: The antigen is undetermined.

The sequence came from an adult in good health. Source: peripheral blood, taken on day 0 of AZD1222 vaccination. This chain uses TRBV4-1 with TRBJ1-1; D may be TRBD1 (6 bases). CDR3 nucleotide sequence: TGCGCCAGCAGCCCAACGACAGGAAACACTGAAGCTTTCTTT. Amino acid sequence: CASSPTTGNTEAFF.